These 22 T cell receptor beta chains were sequenced from one sample in a study of blood T cell repertoires in COVID-19. Sequencing used immunoSEQ multiplex PCR; TCRdb keeps in-frame clones, though not all of them. This sample has roughly 180,000 clones, with 87% found just once. The sample consisted of PBMCs or T cells enriched from blood (not recorded which). The source of these receptors is a young woman who had recovered from COVID-19.

This rearrangement joins TRBV12-3 or TRBV12-4 to TRBJ1-1; TRBD1 aligns across 7 bases. J gave up 4 bases and V 6 bases, and 5 bases lay outside the gene matches. This CDR3 contains 13 residues. The CDR3 sequence is CASRAGGLTEAFF. The CDR3 nucleotides read TGTGCCAGCAGGGCAGGGGGACTCACTGAAGCTTTCTTT.

The table lists this clone with a count of one. The chain combines TRBV18 with TRBJ1-5; 9 positions agree with TRBD1. Germline V CDR1 and CDR2: KGHSH, LQKENI. CDR3 length: 16 amino acids. J lost 5 bases, V lost 3 bases, and 8 bases had no gene match. CDR3 in amino acids: CASSPSVRDRDQPQHF. CDR3 coding DNA: TGTGCCAGCTCACCTTCTGTCCGGGACAGGGATCAGCCCCAGCATTTT.

In DNA form, the CDR3 reads TGCGCCAGCTCATCCGGGACATCCTACGAGCAGTACTTC. Its translation: CASSSGTSYEQYF. This chain connects TRBV10-2 to TRBJ2-7, with D possibly being TRBD1 (6 bases). Trimming took 8 bases from V and 1 from J, leaving 12 bases between them. Germline loops: CDR1 WSHSY, CDR2 SAAADI. The CDR3 spans 13 residues.

V usage is TRBV9 and J usage is TRBJ1-2, with no clear D. With 0 bases removed from V and 4 bases from J, the gap between germline ends came to 13 bases. Per the germline V gene, CDR1 is SGDLS and CDR2 is YYNGEE. This CDR3 comprises 15 residues. DNA for the CDR3: TGTGCCAGCAGCGTAGGGAGGAGAGGAGTCTATGGCTACACCTTC. Its translation: CASSVGRRGVYGYTF.

CDR3 sequence: CASSLRGRPGTEAFF. CDR3 nucleotide sequence: TGTGCCAGCAGCCTCCGGGGTCGTCCCGGCACTGAAGCTTTCTTT. This chain connects TRBV11-2 to TRBJ1-1; unclear D gene. Germline assignment: CDR1 SGHAT and CDR2 FQNNGV. V gave up 5 bases and J gave up 4 bases, with 17 bases separating them. CDR3 length: 15 residues.

The chain links TRBV4-2 to TRBJ1-6; TRBD1 matches at 9 bases. Germline assignment: CDR1 LGHNA and CDR2 YNFKEQ. This CDR3 is 17 amino acids long. V gave up 4 bases and J gave up 5 bases; unmatched junction bases: 9. The CDR3 bases are TGTGCCAGCAGCCCCCCGACAGGGGGTATTGATAATTCACCCCTCCACTTT. Translated: CASSPPTGGIDNSPLHF.

The V and J genes are TRBV27 and TRBJ1-5; TRBD1 is a possible D gene (6 bases). The germline V and J ends were trimmed by 6 bases and 0 bases, with 12 bases remaining between them. Germline CDR1 MNHEY, CDR2 SMNVEV (reference sequence). The CDR3 loop spans 15 amino acids. As DNA, the CDR3 is TGTGCCAGCAGGTGGACAGAGAATAGCAATCAGCCCCAGCATTTT. It yields the protein CASRWTENSNQPQHF.

The chain couples TRBV5-5 to TRBJ1-2; 7 nucleotides line up with TRBD1. Germline lookup yields CDR1 SGHKS and CDR2 YYEKEE (reference sequence). CDR3 length: 16 residues. The trim removed 4 bases at V and 0 bases at J, leaving 9 bases unmatched. CDR3 nucleotide sequence: TGTGCCAGCAGCCCCCGAGCAGGGGGGCCTAACTATGGCTACACCTTC. Its protein is CASSPRAGGPNYGYTF. The full variable domain, completed using reference TRBV5-5 and TRBJ1-2, is DAGVTQSPTHLIKTRGQQVTLRCSPISGHKSVSWYQQVLGQGPQFIFQYYEKEERGRGNFPDRFSARQFPNYSSELNVNALLLGDSALYLCASSPRAGGPNYGYTFGSGTRLTVV.

V is TRBV7-2 and J is TRBJ1-3; D unclear. Trimming took off 2 bases at V and 0 bases at J, with 20 bases between the two ends. The V gene's germline CDR1 is SGHTA and CDR2 FQGNSA. The CDR3 is 19 residues long. CDR3 residues: CASSLTTGSSPYSGNTIYF. The CDR3 region has the DNA TGTGCCAGCAGCTTAACAACGGGTTCTAGCCCCTACTCTGGAAACACCATATATTTT.

The chain joins TRBV18 to TRBJ2-5; D might be TRBD2 (6 bases). CDR1 KGHSH and CDR2 LQKENI come from the germline V gene. CDR3 size: 16 residues. The V end was cut by 3 bases, the J end by 5 bases, with 19 bases between. CDR3 nucleotide sequence: TGTGCCAGCTCACCTCGGGGGACTCCTACCTCCGAGACCCAGTACTTC. Its protein is CASSPRGTPTSETQYF.

The CDR3 here is CASNRVAGGPTHEQYF. In DNA, the CDR3 is TGCGCCAGCAACCGAGTGGCGGGGGGACCAACCCACGAGCAGTACTTC. This chain joins TRBV4-3 and TRBJ2-7; TRBD2 aligns across 8 bases. CDR3 length equals 16 residues. CDR1 is LGHNA, CDR2 YSLEER, per germline. Trimming removed 7 bases from V and 5 bases from J; junction bases left unmatched: 16.

The chain joins TRBV7-8 to TRBJ1-4; D is perhaps TRBD1 (6 bases). This CDR3 contains 16 residues. Germline V gene lookup returns CDR1 SGHVS and CDR2 FQNEAQ. V was cut by 1 base and J by 3 bases, with 12 bases left in between. In DNA form, the CDR3 reads TGTGCCAGCAGCTTAGGGCAGGGGAGAGCTAATGAAAAACTGTTTTTT. It is translated as CASSLGQGRANEKLFF.

The J gene is TRBJ2-5, the V gene TRBV12-5; 12 bases fit TRBD2. CDR3 length: 15 amino acids. The germline gives CDR1 LGHNT, CDR2 FRNRAP. J was trimmed by 5 bases and V by 6 bases; bases with no gene match: 7. Here the CDR3 reads CASGLAGGPMETQYF. CDR3 DNA sequence: TGTGCTAGTGGGCTAGCGGGGGGGCCAATGGAGACCCAGTACTTC.

The chain combines TRBV5-1 with TRBJ1-1; 8 positions agree with TRBD1. V lost 4 bases, J lost 1 base, and 12 bases stayed unmatched. Germline lookup yields CDR1 SGHRS and CDR2 YFSETQ. The length of the CDR3 is 17 residues. The CDR3 nucleotides are TGCGCCAGCAGCCCTGACAGGGGACGGGGGAGGAACACTGAAGCTTTCTTT. It specifies CASSPDRGRGRNTEAFF.

The V call is TRBV7-9, the J call TRBJ2-7; tentatively, D is TRBD1 (6 bases). There are 12 residues in the CDR3. Germline loops: CDR1 SEHNR, CDR2 FQNEAQ (reference sequence). Trimming removed 0 bases from V and 10 bases from J, with 10 bases in between. Here the CDR3 reads CASSLADRRQYF. The CDR3 coding sequence is TGTGCCAGCAGCTTAGCGGACAGAAGACAGTACTTC. Together with reference TRBV7-9 and TRBJ2-7, the CDR3 gives the full variable domain: DTGVSQNPRHKITKRGQNVTFRCDPISEHNRLYWYRQTLGQGPEFLTYFQNEAQLEKSRLLSDRFSAERPKGSFSTLEIQRTEQGDSAMYLCASSLADRRQYFGPGTRLTVT.

The chain is built from TRBV9 and TRBJ1-6; TRBD1 matches 7 bases. The germline CDR1 and CDR2 sequences are SGDLS and YYNGEE. The CDR3 totals 15 residues. Unmatched junction bases numbered 9, after V lost 7 bases and J lost 5 bases. The CDR3 reads CASDLGTDNNSPLHF. The DNA for the CDR3 is TGTGCCAGCGACCTAGGGACAGATAATAATTCACCCCTCCACTTT. The full variable domain, in which reference TRBV9 and TRBJ1-6 provide the parts outside the CDR3, is DSGVTQTPKHLITATGQRVTLRCSPRSGDLSVYWYQQSLDQGLQFLIQYYNGEERAKGNILERFSAQQFPDLHSELNLSSLELGDSALYFCASDLGTDNNSPLHFGNGTRLTVT.

The CDR3 spells CASSRRTSGKTYEQYF. In nucleotides, the CDR3 is TGTGCCAGCAGCCGAAGGACTAGCGGGAAGACTTACGAGCAGTACTTC. V usage is TRBV11-3 and J usage is TRBJ2-7, with TRBD2 matching over 12 bases. The V segment lost 5 bases and the J segment 4 bases; nucleotides outside the gene matches: 9. Germline CDR1 reads SGHNT; CDR2 reads YENEEA. The CDR3 consists of 16 residues.

This clone has only a few counts. The chain carries TRBV5-6 and TRBJ2-7, with D maybe TRBD1 (5 bases). Per germline, CDR1 SGHDT and CDR2 YYEEEE. There are 16 residues in the CDR3. Trimming shortened V by 0 bases and J by 2 bases, and 15 bases separated the two germline ends. The CDR3 here is CASSLAAGLNPYEQYF. The CDR3 nucleotides read TGTGCCAGCAGCTTGGCGGCAGGGCTTAACCCCTACGAGCAGTACTTC. Full variable domain (remainder filled in from reference TRBV5-6 and TRBJ2-7): DAGVTQSPTHLIKTRGQQVTLRCSPKSGHDTVSWYQQALGQGPQFIFQYYEEEERQRGNFPDRFSGHQFPNYSSELNVNALLLGDSALYLCASSLAAGLNPYEQYFGPGTRLTVT.

The chain uses TRBV3-1 (or the pseudogene TRBV3-2) and TRBJ2-3, with unresolved D. The CDR3 loop spans 17 amino acids. V was pared by 0 bases and J by 4 bases, with 17 bases between. Germline CDR1 LGHDT, CDR2 YNNKEL (reference sequence). CDR3 residues: CASSQDIDTEFADTQYF. DNA of the CDR3: TGTGCCAGCAGCCAAGATATCGACACTGAGTTCGCAGATACGCAGTATTTT.

This clone was counted only a few times. The V call is TRBV7-9, the J call TRBJ2-7; TRBD1 agrees at 8 bases. CDR3 size: 13 residues. The junction had 6 bases not matched to a gene; V was cut back by 4 bases and J by 7 bases. Germline V gene lookup returns CDR1 SEHNR and CDR2 FQNEAQ (reference sequence). CDR3 DNA: TGTGCCAGCAGCTCAAATACAGGGGGGGAGCAGTACTTC. It specifies CASSSNTGGEQYF.

This chain connects TRBV12-5 to TRBJ2-1; no firm D call. With 5 bases removed from V and 2 bases from J, the gap between germline ends came to 13 bases. CDR1 is LGHNT, CDR2 FRNRAP, per germline. The CDR3 consists of 15 residues. The chain's CDR3 is CASGPLQAPYNEQFF. In nucleotides, the CDR3 is TGTGCTAGTGGTCCCCTCCAGGCCCCCTACAATGAGCAGTTCTTC.

The chain recombines TRBV12-3 or TRBV12-4 with TRBJ2-2; TRBD2 might be the D (6 bases). V was cut by 3 bases and J by 6 bases, with 8 bases left in between. This CDR3 is built from 13 residues. CDR3 loop: CASSLEGPGELFF. CDR3 DNA: TGTGCCAGCAGTTTGGAGGGTCCCGGGGAGCTGTTTTTT.